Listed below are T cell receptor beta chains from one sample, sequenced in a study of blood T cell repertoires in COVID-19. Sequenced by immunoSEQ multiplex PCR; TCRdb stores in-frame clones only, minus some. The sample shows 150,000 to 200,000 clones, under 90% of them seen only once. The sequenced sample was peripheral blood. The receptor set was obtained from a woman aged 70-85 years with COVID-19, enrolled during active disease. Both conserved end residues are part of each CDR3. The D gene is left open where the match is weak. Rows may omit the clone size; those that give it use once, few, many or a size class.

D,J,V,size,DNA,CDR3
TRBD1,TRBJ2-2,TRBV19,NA,TGTGCCAGTAGTATCCGATCAAACAGGGGCTCGGGGGAGCTGTTTTTT,CASSIRSNRGSGELFF
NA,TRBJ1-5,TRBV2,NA,TGTGCCAGCAGTGAAGGGTCGCCAGGGTGGGGCAATCAGCCCCAGCATTTT,CASSEGSPGWGNQPQHF
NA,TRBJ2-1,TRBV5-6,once,TGTGCCAGCAGCCTGTACAATGAGCAGTTCTTC,CASSLYNEQFF
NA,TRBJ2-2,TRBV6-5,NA,TGTGCCAGCAGTCCCGGACAGATTGCCGCCGGGGAGCTGTTTTTT,CASSPGQIAAGELFF
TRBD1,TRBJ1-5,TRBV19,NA,TGTGCCAGTACCACTATGGGACAGCCCAATCAGCCCCAGCATTTT,CASTTMGQPNQPQHF
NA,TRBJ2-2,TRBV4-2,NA,TGTGCCAGCAGCCAATTAGAGGCCCGGGACTTCACCGGGGAGCTGTTTTTT,CASSQLEARDFTGELFF
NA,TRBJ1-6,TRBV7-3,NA,TGTGCCAGCAGCTCCTCGCCCGGGAATTCACCCCTCCACTTT,CASSSSPGNSPLHF
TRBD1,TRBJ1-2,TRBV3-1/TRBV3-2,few,TGTGCCAGCAGCCAAGATTCCAGGGACAGGGTGTATGGCTACACCTTC,CASSQDSRDRVYGYTF
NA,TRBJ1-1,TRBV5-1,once,TGCGCCAGCAGCTTGCCCGGGGAGGCGGGGGGGACTGAAGCTTTCTTT,CASSLPGEAGGTEAFF
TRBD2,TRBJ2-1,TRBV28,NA,TGTGCCAGCAGCCGGGGCGGGAGAACGAGTGAGCAGTTCTTC,CASSRGGRTSEQFF
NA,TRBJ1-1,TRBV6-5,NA,TGTGCCAGCAGAACCCCAGGTGGTAGCACTGAAGCTTTCTTT,CASRTPGGSTEAFF
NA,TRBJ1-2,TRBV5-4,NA,TGTGCCAGCAGCCCTAGGACAGAATACTATGGCTACACCTTC,CASSPRTEYYGYTF
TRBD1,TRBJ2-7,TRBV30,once,TGTGCCTGGGGGGACAGCTACGAGCAGTACTTC,CAWGDSYEQYF
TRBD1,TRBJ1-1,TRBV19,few,TGTGCCAGTACCATTACAGGGGTAGCGAACACTGAAGCTTTCTTT,CASTITGVANTEAFF
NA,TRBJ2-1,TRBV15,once,TGTGCCACCAGCAGAGATCCGGGAAACAATGAGCAGTTCTTC,CATSRDPGNNEQFF
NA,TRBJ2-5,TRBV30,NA,TGTGCCTGGAGTTCCGGGAACCAAGAGACCCAGTACTTC,CAWSSGNQETQYF
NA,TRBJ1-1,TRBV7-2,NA,TGTGCCAGCAGCTTAGGGGGGGGTGGGATCACTGAAGCTTTCTTT,CASSLGGGGITEAFF
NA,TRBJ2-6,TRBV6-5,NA,TGTGCCACCCGAGAGGTGGGGGCCAACGTCCTGACTTTC,CATREVGANVLTF
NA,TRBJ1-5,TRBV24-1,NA,TGTGCCACCAGTGGGGGGGATCAGCCCCAGCATTTT,CATSGGDQPQHF
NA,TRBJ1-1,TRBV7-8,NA,TGTGCCAGCAGCCCCGGGACAATACCGCCGAAGTCGGCTTTCTTT,CASSPGTIPPKSAFF
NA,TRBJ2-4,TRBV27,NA,TGTGCCAGCAGTTTATCTGAACTGTTAGCCAAAAACATTCAGTACTTC,CASSLSELLAKNIQYF
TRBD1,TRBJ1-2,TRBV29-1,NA,TGCAGCGTTGAAGATTTTTCTGGCAGGGGGGTGTATGGCTACACCTTC,CSVEDFSGRGVYGYTF
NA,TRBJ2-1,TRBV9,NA,TGTGCCAGCAGCGTTACGACAGTCTCCTACAATGAGCAGTTCTTC,CASSVTTVSYNEQFF
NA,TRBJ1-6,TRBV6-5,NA,TGTGCCAGCAGCCTTGGAACAGCTAATAATTCACCCCTCCACTTT,CASSLGTANNSPLHF
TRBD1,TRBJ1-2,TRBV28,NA,TGTGCCAGTCACGGGACAGCCCTTAACTATGGCTACACCTTC,CASHGTALNYGYTF
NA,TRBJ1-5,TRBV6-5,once,TGTGCCAGCCTGGCCAGGGGAGAGGGTCGTAGGCCCCAGCATTTT,CASLARGEGRRPQHF
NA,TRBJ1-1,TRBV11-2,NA,TGTGCCAGCAGCAGAGGGAGGTTCGAAGCTTTCTTT,CASSRGRFEAFF
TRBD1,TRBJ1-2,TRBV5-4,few,TGTGCCAGCAGCTCCCGACAGGGGAACTATGGCTACACCTTC,CASSSRQGNYGYTF
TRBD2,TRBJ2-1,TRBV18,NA,TGTGCCAGCTCAGCCCTACCGGGACTAGCGGGAGATGAGCAGTTCTTC,CASSALPGLAGDEQFF
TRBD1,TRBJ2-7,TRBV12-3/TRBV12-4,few,TGTGCCAGCAGCCGGGACAGCTCCTACGAGCAGTACTTC,CASSRDSSYEQYF
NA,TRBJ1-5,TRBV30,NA,TGTGCCTGGAGTGTACCGGCAGGGAATCAGCCCCAGCATTTT,CAWSVPAGNQPQHF
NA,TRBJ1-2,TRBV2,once,TGTGCCAGCAGTGCAGGGTACTATGGCTACACCTTC,CASSAGYYGYTF
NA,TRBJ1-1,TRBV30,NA,TGTGCCTTCTCTCCCCGGGGGGGGAACACTGAAGCTTTCTTT,CAFSPRGGNTEAFF
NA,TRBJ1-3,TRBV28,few,TGTGCCAGCAGTCCCCCTGGACTGGCCTCTGGAAACACCATATATTTT,CASSPPGLASGNTIYF
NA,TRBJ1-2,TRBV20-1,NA,TGCAGTGCTAGTCGGGGACTGGAGGGCTACACCTTC,CSASRGLEGYTF
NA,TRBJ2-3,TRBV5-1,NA,TGCGCCAGCAGCCCCGCGTTCGTGTCAGATACGCAGTATTTT,CASSPAFVSDTQYF
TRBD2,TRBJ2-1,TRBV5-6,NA,TGTGCCAGCAGCTTGGGACTAGCGGGAATCTCCTACAATGAGCAGTTCTTC,CASSLGLAGISYNEQFF
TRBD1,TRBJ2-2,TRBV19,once,TGTGCCAGTAGTGAACAGGGGGCCGCCACCGGGGAGCTGTTTTTT,CASSEQGAATGELFF
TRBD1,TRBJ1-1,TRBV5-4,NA,TGTGCCAGCAGCGGGTTAAGGACAGGGAACACTGAAGCTTTCTTT,CASSGLRTGNTEAFF
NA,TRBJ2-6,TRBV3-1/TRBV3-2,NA,TGTGCCAGCACCCAAGGAGTCCCCTCTGGGGCCAACGTCCTGACTTTC,CASTQGVPSGANVLTF
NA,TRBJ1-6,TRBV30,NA,TGTGCCTGGAGAATCCAGGGAAATTCACCCCTCCACTTT,CAWRIQGNSPLHF
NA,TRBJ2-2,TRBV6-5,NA,TGTGCCAGCAGGCGGGTAGGGCGAAACACCGGGGAGCTGTTTTTT,CASRRVGRNTGELFF
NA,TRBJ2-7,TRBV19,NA,TGTGCCAGTAGTGGACTACAGGGGAGAGAGCAGTACTTC,CASSGLQGREQYF
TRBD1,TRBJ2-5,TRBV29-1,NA,TGCAGCGCCCGTGGACGGACAGGGGAGACCCAGTACTTC,CSARGRTGETQYF
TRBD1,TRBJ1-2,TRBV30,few,TGTGCCTGGAACTCCGGACAGGGGGCCTATGGCTACACCTTC,CAWNSGQGAYGYTF
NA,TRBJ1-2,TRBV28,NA,TGTGCCAGCAGTCCGATACTCCCACCGAACTATGGCTACACCTTC,CASSPILPPNYGYTF
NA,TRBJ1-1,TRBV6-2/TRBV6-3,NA,TGTGCCAGCAGTAGGGGCACTGAAGCTTTCTTT,CASSRGTEAFF
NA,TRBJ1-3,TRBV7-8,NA,TGTGCCAGCAGCTTGGCCTCTGGAAACACCATATATTTT,CASSLASGNTIYF
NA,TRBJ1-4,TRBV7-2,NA,TGTGCCAGCAGCTTCCGTGGGGGGAGGGAAGAAAAACTGTTTTTT,CASSFRGGREEKLFF
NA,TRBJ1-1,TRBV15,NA,TGTGCCACCAGCAGGGGGACAAAGACTGAAGCTTTCTTT,CATSRGTKTEAFF
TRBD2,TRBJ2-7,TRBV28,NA,TGTGCCAGCAGTTTTAGCGGGAGGCACGAGCAGTACTTC,CASSFSGRHEQYF
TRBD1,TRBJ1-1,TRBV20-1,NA,TGCAGTGCGCGACAGGGTCTTGAAGCTTTCTTT,CSARQGLEAFF
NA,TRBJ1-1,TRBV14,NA,TGTGCCAGCAGCCAAGGGGGGCGCGGAGTCACTGAAGCTTTCTTT,CASSQGGRGVTEAFF
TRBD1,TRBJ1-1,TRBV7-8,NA,TGTGCCAGCAGCTTCGACAGGGGGGACACTGAAGCTTTCTTT,CASSFDRGDTEAFF
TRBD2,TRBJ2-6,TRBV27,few,TGTGCCAGCAGTGGCGGGAGGTTGGGCGGGGCCAACGTCCTGACTTTC,CASSGGRLGGANVLTF